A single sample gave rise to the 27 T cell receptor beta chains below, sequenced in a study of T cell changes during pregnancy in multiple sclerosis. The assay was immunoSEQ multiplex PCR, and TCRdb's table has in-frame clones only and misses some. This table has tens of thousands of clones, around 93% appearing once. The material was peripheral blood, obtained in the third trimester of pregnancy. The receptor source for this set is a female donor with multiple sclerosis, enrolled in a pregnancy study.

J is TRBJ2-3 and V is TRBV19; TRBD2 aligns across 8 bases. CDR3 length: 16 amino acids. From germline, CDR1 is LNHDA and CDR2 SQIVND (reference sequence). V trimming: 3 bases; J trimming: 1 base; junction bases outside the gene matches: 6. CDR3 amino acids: CASSISGRGGTDTQYF. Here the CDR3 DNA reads TGTGCCAGTAGTATCAGCGGGCGGGGGGGCACAGATACGCAGTATTTT.

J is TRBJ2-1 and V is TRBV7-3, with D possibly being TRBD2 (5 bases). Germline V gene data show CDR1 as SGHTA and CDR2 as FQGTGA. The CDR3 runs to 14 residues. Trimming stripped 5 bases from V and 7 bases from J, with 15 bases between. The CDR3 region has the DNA TGTGCCAGCAGCAACGCAGACGGCGGGAATGAGCAGTTCTTC. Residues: CASSNADGGNEQFF.

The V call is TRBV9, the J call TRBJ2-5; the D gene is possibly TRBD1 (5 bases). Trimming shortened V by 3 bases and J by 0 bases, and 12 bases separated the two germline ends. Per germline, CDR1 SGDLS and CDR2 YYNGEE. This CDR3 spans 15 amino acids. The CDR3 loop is CASSANWGNQETQYF. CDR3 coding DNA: TGTGCCAGCAGCGCCAACTGGGGCAACCAAGAGACCCAGTACTTC.

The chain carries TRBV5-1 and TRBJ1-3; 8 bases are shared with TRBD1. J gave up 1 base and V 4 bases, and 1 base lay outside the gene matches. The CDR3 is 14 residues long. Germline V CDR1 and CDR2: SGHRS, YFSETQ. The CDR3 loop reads CASSRTGSGNTIYF. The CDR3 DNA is TGCGCCAGCAGCCGGACAGGGTCTGGAAACACCATATATTTT.

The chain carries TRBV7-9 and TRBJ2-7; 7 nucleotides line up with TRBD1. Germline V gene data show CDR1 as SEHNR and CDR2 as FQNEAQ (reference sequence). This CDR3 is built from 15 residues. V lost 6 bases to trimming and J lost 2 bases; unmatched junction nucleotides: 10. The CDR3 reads CASSELGQPTYEQYF. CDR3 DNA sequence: TGTGCCAGCAGTGAATTGGGACAGCCGACCTACGAGCAGTACTTC.

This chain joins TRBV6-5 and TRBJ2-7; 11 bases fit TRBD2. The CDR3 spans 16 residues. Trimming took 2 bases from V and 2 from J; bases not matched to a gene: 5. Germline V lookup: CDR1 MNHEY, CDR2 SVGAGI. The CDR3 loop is CASSYQTSGGTYEQYF. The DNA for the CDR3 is TGTGCCAGCAGTTACCAAACTAGCGGGGGAACCTACGAGCAGTACTTC.

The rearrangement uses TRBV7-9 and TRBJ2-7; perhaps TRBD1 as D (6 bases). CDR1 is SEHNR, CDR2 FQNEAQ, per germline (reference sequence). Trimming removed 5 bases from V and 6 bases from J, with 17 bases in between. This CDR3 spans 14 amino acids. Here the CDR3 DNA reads TGTGCCAGCAGCCCCCCCCTGGACAGCGCCGAGCAGTACTTC. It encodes CASSPPLDSAEQYF.

The CDR3 spells CASSFADEAFF. In DNA form, the CDR3 reads TGCGCCAGCAGCTTTGCGGATGAAGCTTTCTTT. The chain recombines TRBV5-1 with TRBJ1-1; no clear D. CDR1 SGHRS and CDR2 YFSETQ come from the germline V gene. This CDR3 is built from 11 residues. Trimming took off 2 bases at V and 7 bases at J, with 6 bases between the two ends.

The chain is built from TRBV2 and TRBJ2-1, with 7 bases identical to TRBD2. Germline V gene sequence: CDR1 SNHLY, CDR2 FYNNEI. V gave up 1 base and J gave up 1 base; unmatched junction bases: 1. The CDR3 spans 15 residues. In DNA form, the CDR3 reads TGTGCCAGCAGTGAAGGGGGGGGGTCCTACAATGAGCAGTTCTTC. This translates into CASSEGGGSYNEQFF.

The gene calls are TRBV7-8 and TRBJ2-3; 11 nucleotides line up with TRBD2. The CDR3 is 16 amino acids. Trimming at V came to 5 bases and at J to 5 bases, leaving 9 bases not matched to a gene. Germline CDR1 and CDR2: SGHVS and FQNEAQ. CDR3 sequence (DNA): TGTGCCAGCAGCCTAGACCAGACTAGCGGGGAAGATACGCAGTATTTT. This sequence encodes CASSLDQTSGEDTQYF.

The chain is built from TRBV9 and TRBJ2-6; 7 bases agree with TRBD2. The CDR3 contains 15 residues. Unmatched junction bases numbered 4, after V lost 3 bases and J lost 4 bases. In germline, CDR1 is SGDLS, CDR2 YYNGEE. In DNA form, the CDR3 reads TGTGCCAGCAGCGCAGCGGGGTTCGGGGCCAACGTCCTGACTTTC. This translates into CASSAAGFGANVLTF.

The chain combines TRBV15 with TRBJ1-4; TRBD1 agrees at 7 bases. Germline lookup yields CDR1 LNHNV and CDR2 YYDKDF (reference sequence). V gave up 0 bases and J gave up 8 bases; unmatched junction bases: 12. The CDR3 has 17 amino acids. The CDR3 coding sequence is TGTGCCACCAGCAGAGATCACCAACAGGGGATAGGGGAAAAACTGTTTTTT. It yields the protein CATSRDHQQGIGEKLFF.

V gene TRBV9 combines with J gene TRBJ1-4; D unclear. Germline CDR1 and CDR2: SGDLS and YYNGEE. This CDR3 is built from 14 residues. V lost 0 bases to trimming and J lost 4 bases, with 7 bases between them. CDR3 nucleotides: TGTGCCAGCAGCGTAGGCCAGGATAATGAAAAACTGTTTTTT. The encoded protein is CASSVGQDNEKLFF.

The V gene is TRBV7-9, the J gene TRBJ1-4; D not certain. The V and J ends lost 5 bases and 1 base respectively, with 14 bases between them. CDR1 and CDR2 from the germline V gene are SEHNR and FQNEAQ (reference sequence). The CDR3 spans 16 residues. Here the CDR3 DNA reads TGTGCCAGCAGCCCCACAAGTTTAAGAACTAATGAAAAACTGTTTTTT. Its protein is CASSPTSLRTNEKLFF.

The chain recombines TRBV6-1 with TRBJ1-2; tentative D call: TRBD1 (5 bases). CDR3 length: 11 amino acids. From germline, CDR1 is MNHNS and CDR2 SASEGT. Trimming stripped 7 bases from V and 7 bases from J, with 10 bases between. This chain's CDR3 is CASTGGGGYTF. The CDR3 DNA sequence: TGTGCCAGCACCGGGGGGGGTGGCTACACCTTC.

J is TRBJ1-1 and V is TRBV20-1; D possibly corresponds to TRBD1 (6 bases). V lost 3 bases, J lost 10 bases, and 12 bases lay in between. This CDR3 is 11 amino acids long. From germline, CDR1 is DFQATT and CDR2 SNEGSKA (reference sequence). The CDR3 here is CSASTGPVAFF. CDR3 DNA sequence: TGCAGTGCTAGTACAGGGCCGGTAGCTTTCTTT.

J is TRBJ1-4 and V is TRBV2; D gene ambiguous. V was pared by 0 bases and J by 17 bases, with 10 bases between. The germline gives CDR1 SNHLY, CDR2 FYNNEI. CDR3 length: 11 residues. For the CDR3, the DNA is TGTGCCAGCAGTGAAGCCCGGACTCGTTTTTTT. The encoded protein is CASSEARTRFF.

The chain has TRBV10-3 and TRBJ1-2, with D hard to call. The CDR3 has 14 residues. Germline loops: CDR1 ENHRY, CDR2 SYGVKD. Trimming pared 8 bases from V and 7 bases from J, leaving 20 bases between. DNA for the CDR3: TGTGCCATCTCCGGCGCCGCAGACTTGGCTGGCTACACCTTC. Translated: CAISGAADLAGYTF.

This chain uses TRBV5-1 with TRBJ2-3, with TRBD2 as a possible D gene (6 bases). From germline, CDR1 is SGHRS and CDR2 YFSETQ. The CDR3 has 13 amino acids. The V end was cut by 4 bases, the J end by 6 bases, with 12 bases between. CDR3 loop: CASSLRRGDTQYF. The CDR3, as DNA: TGCGCCAGCAGCCTCAGGCGGGGCGATACGCAGTATTTT.

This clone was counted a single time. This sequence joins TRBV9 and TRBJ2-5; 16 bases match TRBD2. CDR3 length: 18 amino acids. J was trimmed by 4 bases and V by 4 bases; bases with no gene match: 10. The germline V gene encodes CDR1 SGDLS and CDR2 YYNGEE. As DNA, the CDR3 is TGTGCCAGCAGCCGCGGGACTAGCGGGGGGGCTCTGTTAGAGACCCAGTACTTC. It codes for CASSRGTSGGALLETQYF.

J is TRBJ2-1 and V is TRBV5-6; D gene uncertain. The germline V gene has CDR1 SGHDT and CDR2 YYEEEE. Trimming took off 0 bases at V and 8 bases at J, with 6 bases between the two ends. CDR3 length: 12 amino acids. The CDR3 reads CASSLGSDEQFF. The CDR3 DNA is TGTGCCAGCAGCTTGGGAAGCGATGAGCAGTTCTTC.

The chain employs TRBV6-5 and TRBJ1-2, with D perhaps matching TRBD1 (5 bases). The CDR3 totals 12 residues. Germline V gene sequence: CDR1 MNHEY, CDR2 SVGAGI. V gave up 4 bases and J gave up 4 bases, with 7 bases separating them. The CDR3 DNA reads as TGTGCCAGCAGTTCGACAGCCTATGGCTACACCTTC. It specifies CASSSTAYGYTF.

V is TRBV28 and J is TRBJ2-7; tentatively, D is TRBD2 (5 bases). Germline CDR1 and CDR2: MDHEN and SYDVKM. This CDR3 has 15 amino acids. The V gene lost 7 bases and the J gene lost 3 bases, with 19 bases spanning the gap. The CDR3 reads CASTLTGQEGYEQYF. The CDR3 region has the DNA TGTGCCAGCACCCTTACCGGGCAAGAGGGCTACGAGCAGTACTTC.

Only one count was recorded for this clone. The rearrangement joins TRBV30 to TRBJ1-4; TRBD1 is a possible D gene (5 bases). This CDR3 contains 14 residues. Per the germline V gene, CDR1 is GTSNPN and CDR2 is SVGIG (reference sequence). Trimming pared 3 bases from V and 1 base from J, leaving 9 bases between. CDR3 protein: CAWRPGVTNEKLFF. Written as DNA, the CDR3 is TGTGCCTGGAGGCCGGGGGTAACTAATGAAAAACTGTTTTTT. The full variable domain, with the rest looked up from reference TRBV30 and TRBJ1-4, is SQTIHQWPATLVQPVGSPLSLECTVEGTSNPNLYWYRQAAGRGLQLLFYSVGIGQISSEVPQNLSASRPQDRQFILSSKKLLLSDSGFYLCAWRPGVTNEKLFFGSGTQLSVL.

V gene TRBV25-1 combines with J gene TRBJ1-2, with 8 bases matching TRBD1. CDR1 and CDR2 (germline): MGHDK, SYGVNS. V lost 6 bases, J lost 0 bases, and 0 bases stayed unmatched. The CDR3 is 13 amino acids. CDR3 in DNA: TGTGCCAGCAGACAGGGGGCTAACTATGGCTACACCTTC. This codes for CASRQGANYGYTF.

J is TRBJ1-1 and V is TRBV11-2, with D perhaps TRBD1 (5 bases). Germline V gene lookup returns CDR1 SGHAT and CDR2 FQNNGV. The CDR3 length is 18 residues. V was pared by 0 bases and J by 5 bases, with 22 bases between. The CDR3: CASSLELDGTARWTEAFF. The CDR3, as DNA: TGTGCCAGCAGCTTAGAACTCGACGGGACTGCCCGGTGGACTGAAGCTTTCTTT. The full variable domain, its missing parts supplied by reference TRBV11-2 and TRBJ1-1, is EAGVAQSPRYKIIEKRQSVAFWCNPISGHATLYWYQQILGQGPKLLIQFQNNGVVDDSQLPKDRFSAERLKGVDSTLKIQPAKLEDSAVYLCASSLELDGTARWTEAFFGQGTRLTVV.

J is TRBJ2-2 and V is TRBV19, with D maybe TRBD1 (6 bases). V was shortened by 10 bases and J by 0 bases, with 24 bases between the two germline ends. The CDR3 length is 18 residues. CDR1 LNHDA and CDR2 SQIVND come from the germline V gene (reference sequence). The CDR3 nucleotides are TGTGCCACTACCTCCTTCGGGCAGGGGAACGCGAACACCGGGGAGCTGTTTTTT. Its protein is CATTSFGQGNANTGELFF.